The rows below give T cell receptor beta chains drawn from one sample of a study of CD8+ T cells in alopecia areata. Sequencing was performed with immunoSEQ multiplex PCR; in TCRdb, only in-frame clones are kept and a portion is missing. The sample has 90,000 to 120,000 clones, under 65% seen once. The sample consisted of NKG2D-low CD8+ T cells sorted from blood. The receptors derive from a human donor with alopecia areata. Each CDR3 is given with its conserved first and last residue. A D gene is named only where the DNA matches it firmly. Only some rows state a clone size, as once, few, many or a class for expanded clones.

clone_size,d_call,j_call,v_call,cdr3_aa,cdr3_nt
-,-,TRBJ2-5,TRBV10-2,CASSESYGETQYF,TGCGCCAGCAGTGAGTCGTACGGAGAGACCCAGTACTTC
-,-,TRBJ2-7,TRBV9,CASSIGYGSSYEQYF,TGTGCCAGCAGCATTGGTTACGGGAGCTCCTACGAGCAGTACTTC
few,-,TRBJ2-5,TRBV18,CASSPLEGGQETQYF,TGTGCCAGCTCACCACTCGAAGGGGGACAAGAGACCCAGTACTTC
-,-,TRBJ1-1,TRBV2,CASTWARGVGAFF,TGTGCCAGCACCTGGGCCAGGGGCGTTGGAGCTTTCTTT
-,TRBD2,TRBJ2-1,TRBV30,CAWSLAGGIEQFF,TGTGCCTGGAGTCTAGCGGGAGGTATTGAGCAGTTCTTC
few,-,TRBJ2-3,TRBV5-1,CASSLVVGSTDTQYF,TGCGCCAGCAGCTTGGTTGTGGGGTCCACAGATACGCAGTATTTT
-,TRBD1,TRBJ2-3,TRBV2,CARVRDRVADTQYF,TGTGCCAGGGTCCGGGACAGGGTCGCAGATACGCAGTATTTT
-,TRBD1,TRBJ2-3,TRBV27,CAIRQGTSTDTQYF,TGTGCCATCAGACAGGGGACGTCCACAGATACGCAGTATTTT
-,-,TRBJ2-4,TRBV28,CASSSPRQLAKNIQYF,TGTGCCAGCAGTTCGCCACGGCAGCTAGCCAAAAACATTCAGTACTTC
-,-,TRBJ2-7,TRBV11-1,CASRGRSSYEQYF,TGTGCCAGCAGAGGCAGGAGCTCCTACGAGCAGTACTTC
-,TRBD2,TRBJ2-7,TRBV28,CASEKLAGGHEQYF,TGTGCCTCGGAAAAACTAGCGGGAGGCCACGAGCAGTACTTC
-,-,TRBJ1-1,TRBV27,CASSLGGTVNTEAFF,TGTGCCAGCAGTTTAGGAGGGACGGTGAACACTGAAGCTTTCTTT
-,-,TRBJ1-5,TRBV7-9,CASSLTSGDQPQHF,TGTGCCAGCAGCTTAACCAGCGGGGACCAGCCCCAGCATTTT
-,-,TRBJ2-2,TRBV29-1,CSVYDGELFF,TGCAGCGTTTATGACGGGGAGCTGTTTTTT
-,-,TRBJ1-2,TRBV7-2,CASSTGTVFGYTF,TGTGCCAGCAGCACCGGGACGGTATTTGGCTACACCTTC
few,-,TRBJ2-2,TRBV14,CASSPTVSGELFF,TGTGCCAGCAGCCCCACGGTTTCCGGGGAGCTGTTTTTT
-,TRBD2,TRBJ2-5,TRBV7-3,CASSLTGSGRFETQYF,TGTGCCAGCAGCTTAACGGGTAGCGGGAGGTTTGAGACCCAGTACTTC
-,-,TRBJ1-5,TRBV28,CASSLGSNQPQHF,TGTGCCAGCAGTTTGGGCAGCAATCAGCCCCAGCATTTT
-,TRBD2,TRBJ2-5,TRBV5-1,CASSLAPAGRETQYF,TGCGCCAGCAGCTTGGCCCCAGCGGGGCGGGAGACCCAGTACTTC
-,-,TRBJ1-5,TRBV27,CASSPLGGPEHF,TGTGCCAGCAGTCCCCTGGGGGGCCCGGAGCATTTT
few,-,TRBJ2-1,TRBV29-1,CSVEHRPGEQFF,TGCAGCGTTGAGCATCGGCCAGGGGAGCAGTTCTTC
-,-,TRBJ1-1,TRBV29-1,CSVVGVDTEAFF,TGCAGCGTTGTCGGGGTAGACACTGAAGCTTTCTTT
few,-,TRBJ1-1,TRBV14,CASQRGLNTEAFF,TGTGCCAGCCAGAGGGGGTTGAACACTGAAGCTTTCTTT
-,TRBD2,TRBJ2-3,TRBV27,CASLLYSGGSADTQYF,TGTGCCAGCCTTCTTTATAGCGGGGGGAGTGCAGATACGCAGTATTTT
-,-,TRBJ2-1,TRBV25-1,CASSRREQFF,TGTGCCAGCAGTCGGCGGGAGCAGTTCTTC
few,TRBD1,TRBJ2-7,TRBV29-1,CSVRGQGALDEQYF,TGCAGCGTGAGGGGACAGGGGGCTCTCGACGAGCAGTACTTC
-,TRBD1,TRBJ2-7,TRBV5-4,CASSFDRGYEQYF,TGTGCCAGCAGCTTCGACAGGGGCTACGAGCAGTACTTC
few,-,TRBJ2-2,TRBV7-3,CASSISGELFF,TGTGCCAGCAGCATTTCGGGGGAGCTGTTTTTT
-,-,TRBJ1-2,TRBV7-9,CASSLSLLYGYTF,TGTGCCAGCAGCTTATCCCTTCTCTATGGCTACACCTTC
-,-,TRBJ2-7,TRBV27,CASSFLDRIYEQYF,TGTGCCAGCAGTTTCCTTGATAGGATTTACGAGCAGTACTTC
-,TRBD2,TRBJ2-1,TRBV13,CASSLGLARNEQFF,TGTGCCAGCAGCCTGGGACTAGCTCGGAATGAGCAGTTCTTC